A single T cell receptor beta chain is shown here with its context. Generated by immunoSEQ multiplex PCR, the TCRdb table keeps only in-frame clones and is missing some. There are 110,000 to 150,000 clones in the sample; approximately 86% occur only once, and around 3% lies in the top ten. The entry originates in a study of T cell responses to AZD1222 COVID-19 vaccine. CDR3 length: 16 amino acids. The V and J ends lost 3 bases and 4 bases, in that order; junction bases with no gene match: 8. Germline V gene sequence: CDR1 SNHLY, CDR2 FYNNEI. The chain has TRBV2 and TRBJ1-2, with 10 bases matching TRBD1. This TCR came from an adult in good health. Sample: peripheral blood, taken on day 0 of AZD1222 vaccination. DNA for the CDR3: TGTGCCAGCAGTGAGTCTGGGACAGGGGCCCTCTATGGCTACACCTTC. Translating gives CASSESGTGALYGYTF.